A selection of T cell receptor beta chains follows, all from one sample in a study of cytomegalovirus exposure and HLA in healthy donors. Data came from immunoSEQ multiplex PCR; TCRdb stores just in-frame clones and leaves some out. The sample holds 150,000 to 200,000 clones; 70% to 80% are singletons and the top ten take under 1.5%. The sample consisted of PBMCs. Every receptor here comes from a male donor in good health and CMV-seronegative. Both conserved end residues are part of each CDR3. The D gene is left open where the match is weak. Rows give clone size only sometimes, using once, few, many, or a class for an expanded clone.

>TRBJ1-3|-|-|TRBV4-3
TGCGCCAGCAGCCAAGGTTCAGGTCCTGGAAACACCATATATTTT
CASSQGSGPGNTIYF
>TRBJ2-1|-|TRBD2|TRBV19
TGTGCCAGTAGTGCCGGACTAGCGGGTGTAACCTACAATGAGCAGTTCTTC
CASSAGLAGVTYNEQFF
>TRBJ1-2|-|TRBD1|TRBV4-3
TGCGCCAGCAGCCAATCACCCTCCGGGACAGGTTCCTATGGCTACACCTTC
CASSQSPSGTGSYGYTF
>TRBJ2-7|-|TRBD1|TRBV28
TGTGCCAGCAGTTACCCGGGACAGAGCTACGAGCAGTACTTC
CASSYPGQSYEQYF
>TRBJ2-7|-|TRBD1|TRBV6-1
TGTGCCAGCACGTCCTCCGGGACAGCTAGCTACGAGCAGTACTTC
CASTSSGTASYEQYF
>TRBJ1-3|few|-|TRBV19
TGTGCCAGCCAGGACTACTCTGGAAACACCATATATTTT
CASQDYSGNTIYF
>TRBJ2-5|-|-|TRBV27
TGTGCCAGCAGTCTTGATTTTAGGGGCCTCCAAGAGACCCAGTACTTC
CASSLDFRGLQETQYF
>TRBJ2-1|-|TRBD2|TRBV7-8
TGTGCCAGCAGCTTAGACGGGAGGGCCATGGGTGAGCAGTTCTTC
CASSLDGRAMGEQFF
>TRBJ1-5|-|-|TRBV12-5
TGTGCTAGTGACCCGGACAGCTTTCAGCCCCAGCATTTT
CASDPDSFQPQHF
>TRBJ1-1|-|-|TRBV6-1
TGTGCCAGCAGTCTAAGGAACACTGAAGCTTTCTTT
CASSLRNTEAFF
>TRBJ1-6|-|-|TRBV5-4
TGTGCCAGCAGCCAGGACAAGAATTCACCCCTCCACTTT
CASSQDKNSPLHF
>TRBJ2-7|-|TRBD1|TRBV19
TGTGCCAGTAACCCCGGGACAGGGGGAATCGAGCAGTACTTC
CASNPGTGGIEQYF
>TRBJ2-1|-|-|TRBV7-2
TGTGCCAGCAGCTTCCCCAGCGGGTACTCCACCTACAATGAGCAGTTCTTC
CASSFPSGYSTYNEQFF
>TRBJ2-5|-|-|TRBV18
TGTGCCAGCTCACCACGACCAACGGCGGGAGAGACCCAGTACTTC
CASSPRPTAGETQYF
>TRBJ1-2|-|-|TRBV28
TGTGCCAGCTACGGACAGAACTATGGCTACACCTTC
CASYGQNYGYTF
>TRBJ1-1|-|-|TRBV19
TGTGCCAGTAGCCGAAGAGGGCAGATGAACACTGAAGCTTTCTTT
CASSRRGQMNTEAFF
>TRBJ1-3|once|-|TRBV7-3
TGTGCCAGCAGCCTAGCCGGAAGCTCTGGAAACACCATATATTTT
CASSLAGSSGNTIYF
>TRBJ1-2|-|TRBD1|TRBV9
TGTGCCAGCAGCGTAGAGGCAGGGGGACACTATGGCTACACCTTC
CASSVEAGGHYGYTF
>TRBJ2-2|-|-|TRBV5-1
TGCGCCAGCAGCTTAATCACAGCGAACACCGGGGAGCTGTTTTTT
CASSLITANTGELFF
>TRBJ2-1|-|TRBD2|TRBV27
TGTGCCAGCAGCCCGGGACTACCCGTTAGGGAGCAGTTCTTC
CASSPGLPVREQFF
>TRBJ1-1|-|-|TRBV28
TGTGCCAGCAGTCCCCGACAGATAGGTAAGATGGCTTTCTTT
CASSPRQIGKMAFF
>TRBJ1-2|-|TRBD1|TRBV5-1
TGCGCCAGCAGCTCATCCGACAGGGTAGAAGGCTACACCTTC
CASSSSDRVEGYTF
>TRBJ2-2|-|-|TRBV7-8
TGTGCCAGCACCCTGGGCGCTTTAGGCACCGGGGAGCTGTTTTTT
CASTLGALGTGELFF
>TRBJ2-2|once|-|TRBV30
TGTGCCTGGAGAAGAACGGCAGGGGTAGGCGGGGAGCTGTTTTTT
CAWRRTAGVGGELFF
>TRBJ1-1|-|-|TRBV9
TGTGCCAGCAGCGCTCTCGAGAGGAACACTGAAGCTTTCTTT
CASSALERNTEAFF
>TRBJ2-7|-|-|TRBV5-1
TGCGCCAGCAGCTTGGAGTTAACTAGCTGGGCCGAGCAGTACTTC
CASSLELTSWAEQYF
>TRBJ2-3|once|-|TRBV2
TGTGCCAGCAGTGGTTTGGTGGCGGCTACAGATACGCAGTATTTT
CASSGLVAATDTQYF
>TRBJ2-1|once|TRBD2|TRBV2
TGTGCCAGCAGCGAGGAAGCGGGAGGGGGCAATGAGCAGTTCTTC
CASSEEAGGGNEQFF
>TRBJ1-5|-|TRBD1|TRBV2
TGTGCCAGCAGTGGGGACAGGGTCGACAATCAGCCCCAGCATTTT
CASSGDRVDNQPQHF
>TRBJ1-1|once|TRBD1|TRBV5-1
TGCGCCAGCAGCGTGGACAGGGTTGCTGAAGCTTTCTTT
CASSVDRVAEAFF
>TRBJ1-5|-|-|TRBV28
TGTGCCAGCAGTTGGAGAGGGCAGGGGAACAATCAGCCCCAGCATTTT
CASSWRGQGNNQPQHF
>TRBJ2-7|-|-|TRBV11-2
TGTGCCAGCAGCTTAGCTCTCTACTACGAGCAGTACTTC
CASSLALYYEQYF
>TRBJ2-7|once|TRBD2|TRBV4-3
TGCGCCAGCAGCCGAAACAGTCAGACTAGCGGGAGCTACGAGCAGTACTTC
CASSRNSQTSGSYEQYF
>TRBJ2-7|-|-|TRBV7-3
TGTGCCAGCAGCTTAAATCCAGGTAGTCACTACGAGCAGTACTTC
CASSLNPGSHYEQYF
>TRBJ2-3|once|-|TRBV6-5
TGTGCCAGCAGTTACTCCCAGGGTACAGATACGCAGTATTTT
CASSYSQGTDTQYF
>TRBJ1-1|-|-|TRBV28
TGTGCCAGCAGTTTACTGACAGCGGGGGACACTGAAGCTTTCTTT
CASSLLTAGDTEAFF
>TRBJ2-2|-|-|TRBV14
TGTGCCAGCAGCCAAGTCGGGGATTGGGACACCGGGGAGCTGTTTTTT
CASSQVGDWDTGELFF
>TRBJ1-1|-|TRBD1|TRBV5-4
TGTGCCAGCAGCTATGACAGGGGCGGTACTGAAGCTTTCTTT
CASSYDRGGTEAFF
>TRBJ2-7|few|-|TRBV5-8
TGTGCCAGCAGTGCAGACTCCTACGAGCAGTACTTC
CASSADSYEQYF
>TRBJ1-2|-|-|TRBV15
TGTGCCACCAGCAGAGGCGGAAACGGAGAGTATGGCTACACCTTC
CATSRGGNGEYGYTF
>TRBJ2-1|-|TRBD2|TRBV2
TGTGCCAGCAGAGGACTAGCGGGGGGTAATGAGCAGTTCTTC
CASRGLAGGNEQFF
>TRBJ2-5|-|-|TRBV9
TGTGCCAGCAGCGTAGACGGGGAGACCCAGTACTTC
CASSVDGETQYF
>TRBJ2-7|-|TRBD2|TRBV5-1
TGCGCCAGCAGCTTGACTAGCGGGAGCTACTACGAGCAGTACTTC
CASSLTSGSYYEQYF
>TRBJ2-7|-|TRBD2|TRBV7-2
TGTGCCAGCAGCTGGGGGACTAGCGGGGTCTACGAGCAGTACTTC
CASSWGTSGVYEQYF
>TRBJ1-5|-|-|TRBV7-2
TGTGCCAGCAGCTTAGGTCTAGGGAGAGAGGAGCCCCAGCATTTT
CASSLGLGREEPQHF
>TRBJ2-5|-|TRBD2|TRBV7-6
TGTGCCAGCAGCTCAGTCCTAGCGGGAGAGACCCAGTACTTC
CASSSVLAGETQYF
>TRBJ2-3|-|-|TRBV4-1
TGCGCCAGCAGCCAAGGATACGCGGGGACCTTCACAGATACGCAGTATTTT
CASSQGYAGTFTDTQYF
>TRBJ2-3|-|TRBD2|TRBV5-1
TGCGCCAGCAGCCCCGGGGTAGCGGGGGGCGGCTCGGTAGATACGCAGTATTTT
CASSPGVAGGGSVDTQYF
>TRBJ2-1|-|TRBD2|TRBV9
TGTGCCAGCAGCACGACTAGCGGAGCTTTTGAGGAGCAGTTCTTC
CASSTTSGAFEEQFF
>TRBJ2-6|few|TRBD1|TRBV19
TGTGCCAGTAGCTCCCGGAGAGGACAGGGTACAGCTGGGGCCAACGTCCTGACTTTC
CASSSRRGQGTAGANVLTF
>TRBJ2-5|-|TRBD1|TRBV5-1
TGCGCCAGCAGCGTGACAGGGAGTGGCGAGACCCAGTACTTC
CASSVTGSGETQYF
>TRBJ2-2|-|TRBD1|TRBV18
TGTGCCAGCTCACTGTCCAGGGGGACCGGGGAGCTGTTTTTT
CASSLSRGTGELFF
>TRBJ2-5|-|TRBD2|TRBV5-1
TGCGCCAGCAGCTTGGCCGACCGCGGGGGGGAGACCCAGTACTTC
CASSLADRGGETQYF
>TRBJ2-3|-|-|TRBV5-1
TGCGCCAGCAGCCCAAGGGGGGGGGAAGATACGCAGTATTTT
CASSPRGGEDTQYF